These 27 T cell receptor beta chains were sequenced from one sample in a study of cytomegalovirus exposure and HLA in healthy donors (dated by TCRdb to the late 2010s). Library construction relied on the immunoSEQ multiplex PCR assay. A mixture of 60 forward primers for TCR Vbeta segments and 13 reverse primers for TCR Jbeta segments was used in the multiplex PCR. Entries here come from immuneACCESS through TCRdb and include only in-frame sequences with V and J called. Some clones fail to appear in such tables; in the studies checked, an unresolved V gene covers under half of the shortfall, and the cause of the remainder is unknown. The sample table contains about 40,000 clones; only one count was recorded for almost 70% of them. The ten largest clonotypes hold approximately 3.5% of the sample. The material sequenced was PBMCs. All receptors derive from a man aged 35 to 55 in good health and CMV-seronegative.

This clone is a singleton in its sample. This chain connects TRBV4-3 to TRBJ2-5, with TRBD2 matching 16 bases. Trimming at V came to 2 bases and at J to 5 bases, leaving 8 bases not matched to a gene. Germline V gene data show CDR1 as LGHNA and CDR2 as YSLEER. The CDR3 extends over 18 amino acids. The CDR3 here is CASSQRGTSGGAGETQYF. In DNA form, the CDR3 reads TGCGCCAGCAGCCAAAGGGGGACTAGCGGGGGGGCCGGGGAGACCCAGTACTTC.

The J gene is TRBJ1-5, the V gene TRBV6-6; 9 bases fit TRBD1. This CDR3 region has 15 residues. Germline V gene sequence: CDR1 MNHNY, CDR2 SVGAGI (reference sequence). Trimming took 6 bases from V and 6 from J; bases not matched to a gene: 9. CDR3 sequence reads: CASRETGTGFQPQHF. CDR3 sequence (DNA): TGTGCCAGCAGAGAGACCGGGACAGGGTTTCAGCCCCAGCATTTT.

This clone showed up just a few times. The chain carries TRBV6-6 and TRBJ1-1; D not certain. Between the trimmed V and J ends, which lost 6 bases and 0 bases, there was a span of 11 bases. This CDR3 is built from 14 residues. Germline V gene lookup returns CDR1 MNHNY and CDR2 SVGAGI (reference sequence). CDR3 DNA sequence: TGTGCCAGCAGCGACACCAGCATGAACACTGAAGCTTTCTTT. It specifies CASSDTSMNTEAFF.

This chain's CDR3 is CAWSVGVSGGYTF. The CDR3 DNA reads TGTGCCTGGAGTGTAGGGGTGTCGGGTGGCTACACCTTC. The chain links TRBV30 to TRBJ1-2, with D maybe TRBD1 (5 bases). The CDR3 is made up of 13 amino acids. The V end was cut by 0 bases, the J end by 7 bases, with 12 bases between. Germline lookup yields CDR1 GTSNPN and CDR2 SVGIG (reference sequence).

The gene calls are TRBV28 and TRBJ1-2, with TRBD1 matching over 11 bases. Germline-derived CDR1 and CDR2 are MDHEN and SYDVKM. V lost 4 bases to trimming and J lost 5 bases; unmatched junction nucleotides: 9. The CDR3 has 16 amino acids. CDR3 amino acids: CASSYAPGQGGYGYTF. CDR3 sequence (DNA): TGTGCCAGCAGTTACGCCCCGGGACAGGGGGGGTATGGCTACACCTTC.

CDR3 loop: CASSYSGGEAYEQYF. The CDR3 region has the DNA TGTGCCAGCAGTTACTCAGGGGGAGAGGCCTACGAGCAGTACTTC. The chain combines TRBV6-6 with TRBJ2-7, with D possibly being TRBD1 (6 bases). The CDR3 loop spans 15 amino acids. CDR1 and CDR2 from the germline V gene are MNHNY and SVGAGI (reference sequence). The V gene lost 0 bases and the J gene lost 2 bases, with 11 bases spanning the gap.

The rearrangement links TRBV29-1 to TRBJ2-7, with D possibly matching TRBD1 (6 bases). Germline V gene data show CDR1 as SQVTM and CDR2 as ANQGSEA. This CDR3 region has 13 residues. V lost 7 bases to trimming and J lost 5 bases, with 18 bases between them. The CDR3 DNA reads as TGCAGCGCCGAGGGTGGGGGCTTCAACGAGCAGTACTTC. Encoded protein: CSAEGGGFNEQYF.

The CDR3 bases are TGTGCCAGCAGTGAAGGAGGGGTGGACACTGAAGCTTTCTTT. It yields the protein CASSEGGVDTEAFF. This chain joins TRBV6-4 and TRBJ1-1; perhaps TRBD1 as D (5 bases). Per germline, CDR1 MRHNA and CDR2 SNTAGT. The CDR3 sequence is 14 residues long. The V end was cut by 3 bases, the J end by 3 bases, with 11 bases between.

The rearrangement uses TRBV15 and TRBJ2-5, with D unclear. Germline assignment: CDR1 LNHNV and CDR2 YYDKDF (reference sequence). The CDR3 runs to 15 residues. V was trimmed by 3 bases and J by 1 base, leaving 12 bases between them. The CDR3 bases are TGTGCCACCAGCAGCATCGACCAGGTCCAAGAGACCCAGTACTTC. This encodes CATSSIDQVQETQYF. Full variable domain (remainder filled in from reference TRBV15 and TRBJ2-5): DAMVIQNPRYQVTQFGKPVTLSCSQTLNHNVMYWYQQKSSQAPKLLFHYYDKDFNNEADTPDNFQSRRPNTSFCFLDIRSPGLGDTAMYLCATSSIDQVQETQYFGPGTRLLVL.

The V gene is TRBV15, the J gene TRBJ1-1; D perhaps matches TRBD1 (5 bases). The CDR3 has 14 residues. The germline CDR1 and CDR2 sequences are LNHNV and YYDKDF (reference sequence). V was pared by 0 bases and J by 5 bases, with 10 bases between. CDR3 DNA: TGTGCCACCAGCAGAGACAGCGGGGGGACTGAAGCTTTCTTT. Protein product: CATSRDSGGTEAFF.

The CDR3 here is CASSYDRGNEQFF. The CDR3 region has the DNA TGTGCCAGCAGTTATGACAGGGGCAATGAGCAGTTCTTC. V gene TRBV6-5 combines with J gene TRBJ2-1; 8 positions match TRBD1. Germline V gene sequence: CDR1 MNHEY, CDR2 SVGAGI. The V segment lost 3 bases and the J segment 6 bases; nucleotides outside the gene matches: 1. The CDR3 sequence is 13 residues long.

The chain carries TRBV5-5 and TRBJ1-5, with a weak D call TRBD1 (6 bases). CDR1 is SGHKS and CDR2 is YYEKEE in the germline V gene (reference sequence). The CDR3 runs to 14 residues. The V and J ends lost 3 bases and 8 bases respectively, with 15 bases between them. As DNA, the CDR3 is TGTGCCAGCAGCTCCATAACAGGGATGGAGCCCCAGCATTTT. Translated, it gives CASSSITGMEPQHF.

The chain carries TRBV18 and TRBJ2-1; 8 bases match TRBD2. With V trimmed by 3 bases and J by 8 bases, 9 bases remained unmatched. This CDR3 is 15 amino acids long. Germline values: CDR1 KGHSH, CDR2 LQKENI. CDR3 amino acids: CASSPSGAFKDEQFF. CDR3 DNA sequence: TGTGCCAGCTCACCTAGCGGGGCATTTAAGGATGAGCAGTTCTTC.

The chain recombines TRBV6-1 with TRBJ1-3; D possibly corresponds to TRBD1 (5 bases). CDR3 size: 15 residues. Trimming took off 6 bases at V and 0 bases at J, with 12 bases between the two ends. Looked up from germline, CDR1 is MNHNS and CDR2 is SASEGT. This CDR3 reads CASREAGRSGNTIYF. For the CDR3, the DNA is TGTGCCAGCAGGGAGGCGGGGCGCTCTGGAAACACCATATATTTT.

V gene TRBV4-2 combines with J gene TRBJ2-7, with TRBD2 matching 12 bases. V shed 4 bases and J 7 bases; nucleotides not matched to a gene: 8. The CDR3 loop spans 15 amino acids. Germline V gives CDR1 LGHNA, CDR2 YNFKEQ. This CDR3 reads CASSLGLAGLKEQYF. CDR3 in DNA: TGTGCCAGCAGCCTAGGACTAGCGGGGTTGAAAGAGCAGTACTTC.

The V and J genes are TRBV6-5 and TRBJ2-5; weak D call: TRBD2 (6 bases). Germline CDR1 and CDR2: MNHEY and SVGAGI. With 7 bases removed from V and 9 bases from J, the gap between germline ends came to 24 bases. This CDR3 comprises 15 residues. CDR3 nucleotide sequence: TGTGCCAGCACCCCCGGCCGGGGACTCAATGGGGCCCAGTACTTC. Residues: CASTPGRGLNGAQYF.

The CDR3 region is CASTAGTSAVEQYF. CDR3 coding DNA: TGTGCCAGCACCGCCGGGACTAGCGCCGTCGAGCAGTACTTC. The chain joins TRBV6-5 to TRBJ2-7; 10 nucleotides align to TRBD2. This CDR3 is 14 amino acids long. Germline CDR1 reads MNHEY; CDR2 reads SVGAGI. Unmatched junction bases numbered 9, after V lost 7 bases and J lost 6 bases.

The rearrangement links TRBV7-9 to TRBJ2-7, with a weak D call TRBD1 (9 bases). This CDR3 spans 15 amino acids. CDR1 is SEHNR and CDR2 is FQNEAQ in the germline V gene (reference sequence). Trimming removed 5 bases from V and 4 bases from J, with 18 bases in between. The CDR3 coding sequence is TGTGCCAGCAGCCCGGGAGGGACAGGGCGATACGAGCAGTACTTC. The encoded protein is CASSPGGTGRYEQYF.

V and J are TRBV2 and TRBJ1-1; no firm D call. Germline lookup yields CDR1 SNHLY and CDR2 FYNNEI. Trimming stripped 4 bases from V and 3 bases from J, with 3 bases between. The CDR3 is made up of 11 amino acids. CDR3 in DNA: TGTGCCAGCAGTGCAGACACTGAAGCTTTCTTT. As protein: CASSADTEAFF.

The CDR3 reads CASSFTGGDGYTF. In nucleotides, the CDR3 is TGTGCCAGCAGCTTCACAGGGGGCGATGGCTACACCTTC. V gene TRBV7-2 combines with J gene TRBJ1-2; 9 bases fit TRBD1. With V trimmed by 3 bases and J by 6 bases, 2 bases remained unmatched. Germline V gene sequence: CDR1 SGHTA, CDR2 FQGNSA. CDR3 size: 13 residues.

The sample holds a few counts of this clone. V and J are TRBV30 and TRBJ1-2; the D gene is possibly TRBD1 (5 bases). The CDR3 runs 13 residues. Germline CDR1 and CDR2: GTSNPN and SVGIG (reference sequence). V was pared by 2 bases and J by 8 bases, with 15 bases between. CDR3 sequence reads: CAWSLGAGWGYTF. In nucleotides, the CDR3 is TGTGCCTGGAGTCTTGGGGCGGGATGGGGCTACACCTTC.

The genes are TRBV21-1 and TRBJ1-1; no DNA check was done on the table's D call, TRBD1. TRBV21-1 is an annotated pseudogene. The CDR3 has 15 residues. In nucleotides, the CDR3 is TGTGCCAGCAGCCAACAGGGTGGGCTGAACACTGAAGCTTTCTTT. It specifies CASSQQGGLNTEAFF.

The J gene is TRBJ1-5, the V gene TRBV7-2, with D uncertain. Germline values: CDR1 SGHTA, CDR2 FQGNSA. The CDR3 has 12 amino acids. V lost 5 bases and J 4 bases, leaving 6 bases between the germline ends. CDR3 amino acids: CASSPLNQPQHF. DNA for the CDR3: TGTGCCAGCAGCCCCCTAAATCAGCCCCAGCATTTT.

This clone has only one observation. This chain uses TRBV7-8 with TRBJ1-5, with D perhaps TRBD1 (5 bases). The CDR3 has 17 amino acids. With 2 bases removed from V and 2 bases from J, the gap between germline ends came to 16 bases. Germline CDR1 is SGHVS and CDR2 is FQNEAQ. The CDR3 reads CASSLLKRGGGNQPQHF. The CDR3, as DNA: TGTGCCAGCAGCTTACTCAAACGGGGGGGTGGCAATCAGCCCCAGCATTTT.

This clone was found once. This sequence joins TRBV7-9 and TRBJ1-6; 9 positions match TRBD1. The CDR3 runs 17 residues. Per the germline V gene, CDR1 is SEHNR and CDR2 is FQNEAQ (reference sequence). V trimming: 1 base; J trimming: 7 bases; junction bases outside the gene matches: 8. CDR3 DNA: TGTGCCAGCAGCTTAGGTCACGGGACAGGGAGAAATTCACCCCTCCACTTT. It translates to CASSLGHGTGRNSPLHF. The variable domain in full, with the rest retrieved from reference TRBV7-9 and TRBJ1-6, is DTGVSQNPRHKITKRGQNVTFRCDPISEHNRLYWYRQTLGQGPEFLTYFQNEAQLEKSRLLSDRFSAERPKGSFSTLEIQRTEQGDSAMYLCASSLGHGTGRNSPLHFGNGTRLTVT.

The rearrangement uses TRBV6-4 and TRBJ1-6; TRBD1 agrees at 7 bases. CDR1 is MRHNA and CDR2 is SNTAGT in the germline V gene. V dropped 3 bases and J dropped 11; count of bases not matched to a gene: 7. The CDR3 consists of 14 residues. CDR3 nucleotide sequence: TGTGCCAGCAGTGAGTTGGTAGGGGGCCCACCCCTCCACTTT. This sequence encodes CASSELVGGPPLHF.

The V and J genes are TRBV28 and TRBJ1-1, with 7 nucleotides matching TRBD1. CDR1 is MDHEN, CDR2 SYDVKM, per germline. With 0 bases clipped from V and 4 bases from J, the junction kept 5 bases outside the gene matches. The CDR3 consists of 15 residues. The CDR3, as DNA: TGTGCCAGCAGTTTATGGAGGGGGCCAAGCACTGAAGCTTTCTTT. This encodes CASSLWRGPSTEAFF.